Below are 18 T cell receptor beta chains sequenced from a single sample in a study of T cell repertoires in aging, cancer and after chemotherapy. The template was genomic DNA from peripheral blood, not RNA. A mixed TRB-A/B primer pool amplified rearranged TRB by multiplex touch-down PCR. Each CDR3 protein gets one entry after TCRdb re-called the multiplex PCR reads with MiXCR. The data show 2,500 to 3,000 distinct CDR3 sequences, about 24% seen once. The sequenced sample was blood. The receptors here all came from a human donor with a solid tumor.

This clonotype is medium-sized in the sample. In DNA, the CDR3 is TGTGCCAGCAGGACCGCAAATGTGAATGCAGATACGCAGTATTTT. Its translation: CASRTANVNADTQYF. V gene TRBV6-1 combines with J gene TRBJ2-3; D remains unclear. Germline lookup yields CDR1 MNHNS and CDR2 SASEGT. The CDR3 has 15 amino acids. V lost 6 bases, J lost 4 bases, and 17 bases lay in between.

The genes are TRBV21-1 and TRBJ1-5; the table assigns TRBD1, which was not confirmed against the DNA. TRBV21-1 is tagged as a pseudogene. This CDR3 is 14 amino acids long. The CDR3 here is CASLTGSSNQPQHF. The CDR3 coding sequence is TGTGCCAGCTTGACAGGTTCTAGCAATCAGCCCCAGCATTTT.

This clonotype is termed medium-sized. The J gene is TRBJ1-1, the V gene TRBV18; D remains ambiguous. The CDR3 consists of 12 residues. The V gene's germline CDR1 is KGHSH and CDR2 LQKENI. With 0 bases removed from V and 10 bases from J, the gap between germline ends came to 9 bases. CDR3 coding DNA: TGTGCCAGCTCACCACCGGAGCAGATAGCTTTCTTT. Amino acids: CASSPPEQIAFF.

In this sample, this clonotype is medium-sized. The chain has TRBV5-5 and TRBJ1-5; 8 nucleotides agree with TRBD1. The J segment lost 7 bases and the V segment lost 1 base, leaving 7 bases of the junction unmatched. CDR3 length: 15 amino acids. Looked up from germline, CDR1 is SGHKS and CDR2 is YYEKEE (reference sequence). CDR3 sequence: CASSLQTGATQPQHF. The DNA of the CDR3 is TGTGCCAGCAGCTTGCAGACAGGGGCCACACAGCCCCAGCATTTT.

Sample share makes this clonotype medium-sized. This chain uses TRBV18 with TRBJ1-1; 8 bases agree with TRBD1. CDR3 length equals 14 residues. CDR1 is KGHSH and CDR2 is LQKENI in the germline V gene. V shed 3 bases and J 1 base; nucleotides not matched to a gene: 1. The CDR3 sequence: CASSPGTGNTEAFF. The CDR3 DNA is TGTGCCAGCTCACCTGGGACAGGGAACACTGAAGCTTTCTTT. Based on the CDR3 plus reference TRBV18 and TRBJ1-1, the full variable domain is NAGVMQNPRHLVRRRGQEARLRCSPMKGHSHVYWYRQLPEEGLKFMVYLQKENIIDESGMPKERFSAEFPKEGPSILRIQQVVRGDSAAYFCASSPGTGNTEAFFGQGTRLTVV.

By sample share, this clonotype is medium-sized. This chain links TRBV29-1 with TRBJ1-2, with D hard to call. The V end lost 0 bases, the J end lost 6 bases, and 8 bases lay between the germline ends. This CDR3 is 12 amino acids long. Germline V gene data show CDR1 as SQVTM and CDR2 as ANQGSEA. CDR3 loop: CSVEESSDGYTF. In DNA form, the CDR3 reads TGCAGCGTTGAAGAGAGTTCTGATGGCTACACCTTC.

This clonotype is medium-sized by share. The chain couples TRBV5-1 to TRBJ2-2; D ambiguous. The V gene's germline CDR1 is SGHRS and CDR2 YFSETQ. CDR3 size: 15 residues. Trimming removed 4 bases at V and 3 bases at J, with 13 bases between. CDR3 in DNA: TGCGCCAGCAGCCCCAACCGGGCCGACACCGGGGAGCTGTTTTTT. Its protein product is CASSPNRADTGELFF.

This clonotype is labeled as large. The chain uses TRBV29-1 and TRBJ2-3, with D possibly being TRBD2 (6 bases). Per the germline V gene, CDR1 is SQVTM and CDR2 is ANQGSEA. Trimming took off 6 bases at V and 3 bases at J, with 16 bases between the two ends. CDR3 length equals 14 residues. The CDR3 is CSVGGGAGTDTQYF. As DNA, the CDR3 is TGCAGCGTGGGGGGTGGGGCGGGGACAGATACGCAGTATTTT.

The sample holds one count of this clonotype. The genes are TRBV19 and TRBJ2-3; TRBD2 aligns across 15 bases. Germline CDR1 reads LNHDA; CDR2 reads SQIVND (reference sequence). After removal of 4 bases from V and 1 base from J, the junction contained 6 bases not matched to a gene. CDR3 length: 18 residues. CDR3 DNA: TGTGCCAGTAGTAGGGGACTAGCGGGAGGAGGGCGCACAGATACGCAGTATTTT. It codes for CASSRGLAGGGRTDTQYF.

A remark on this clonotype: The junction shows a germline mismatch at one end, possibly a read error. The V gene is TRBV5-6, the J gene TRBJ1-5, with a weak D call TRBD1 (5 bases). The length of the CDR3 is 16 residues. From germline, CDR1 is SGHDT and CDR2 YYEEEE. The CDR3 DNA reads TGCGCCAGCAGCTTGGGTATGGAGGGGAGCAATCAGCCCCAGCATTTT. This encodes CASSLGMEGSNQPQHF.

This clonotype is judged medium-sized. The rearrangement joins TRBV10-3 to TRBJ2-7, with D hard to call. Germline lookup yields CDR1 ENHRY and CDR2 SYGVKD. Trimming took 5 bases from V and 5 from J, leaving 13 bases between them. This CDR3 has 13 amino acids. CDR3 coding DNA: TGTGCCATCAGTCCGCAGAGCTCAGACGAGCAGTACTTC. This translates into CAISPQSSDEQYF.

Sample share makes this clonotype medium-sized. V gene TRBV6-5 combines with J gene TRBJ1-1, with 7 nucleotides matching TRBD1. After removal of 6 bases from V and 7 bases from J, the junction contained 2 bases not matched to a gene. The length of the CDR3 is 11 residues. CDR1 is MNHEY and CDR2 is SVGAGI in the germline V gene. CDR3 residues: CASSTGVEAFF. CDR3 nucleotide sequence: TGTGCCAGCAGCACAGGGGTTGAAGCTTTCTTT.

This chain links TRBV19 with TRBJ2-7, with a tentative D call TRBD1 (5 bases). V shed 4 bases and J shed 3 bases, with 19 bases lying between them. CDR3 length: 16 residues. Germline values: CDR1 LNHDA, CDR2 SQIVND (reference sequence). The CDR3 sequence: CASSRSGSSPLYEQYF. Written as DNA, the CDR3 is TGTGCCAGTAGTAGGTCAGGGTCCAGCCCCCTCTACGAGCAGTACTTC.

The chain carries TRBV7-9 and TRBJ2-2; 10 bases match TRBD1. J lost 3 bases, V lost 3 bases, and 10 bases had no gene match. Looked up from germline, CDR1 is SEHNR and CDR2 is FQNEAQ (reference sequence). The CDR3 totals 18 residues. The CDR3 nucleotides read TGTGCCAGCAGCTTGCCCGGACAGGGGGATGTTTACACCGGGGAGCTGTTTTTT. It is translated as CASSLPGQGDVYTGELFF. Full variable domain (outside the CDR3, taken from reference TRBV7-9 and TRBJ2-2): DTGVSQNPRHKITKRGQNVTFRCDPISEHNRLYWYRQTLGQGPEFLTYFQNEAQLEKSRLLSDRFSAERPKGSFSTLEIQRTEQGDSAMYLCASSLPGQGDVYTGELFFGEGSRLTVL.

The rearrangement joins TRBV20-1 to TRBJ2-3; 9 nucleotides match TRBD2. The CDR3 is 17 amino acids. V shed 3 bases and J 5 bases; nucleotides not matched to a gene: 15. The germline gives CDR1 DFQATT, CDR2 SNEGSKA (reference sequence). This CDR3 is CSARGVWGSGSEDTQYF. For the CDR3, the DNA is TGCAGTGCTAGGGGGGTCTGGGGTAGCGGGAGTGAAGATACGCAGTATTTT.

The chain's CDR3 is CASRGTGGDSPLHF. The CDR3 region has the DNA TGTGCCAGCAGAGGGACAGGGGGCGATTCACCCCTCCACTTT. The chain recombines TRBV6-1 with TRBJ1-6, with 12 bases aligning to TRBD1. The CDR3 loop spans 14 amino acids. V shed 6 bases and J 8 bases; nucleotides not matched to a gene: 2. Germline lookup yields CDR1 MNHNS and CDR2 SASEGT.

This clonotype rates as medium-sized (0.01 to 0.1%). CDR3 sequence: CASSSFRTGGTEAFF. CDR3 nucleotide sequence: TGTGCCAGCAGTTCCTTCCGGACAGGGGGGACTGAAGCTTTCTTT. V and J are TRBV27 and TRBJ1-1; 10 nucleotides align to TRBD1. The CDR3 spans 15 residues. Germline lookup yields CDR1 MNHEY and CDR2 SMNVEV (reference sequence). With 4 bases clipped from V and 5 bases from J, the junction kept 7 bases outside the gene matches.

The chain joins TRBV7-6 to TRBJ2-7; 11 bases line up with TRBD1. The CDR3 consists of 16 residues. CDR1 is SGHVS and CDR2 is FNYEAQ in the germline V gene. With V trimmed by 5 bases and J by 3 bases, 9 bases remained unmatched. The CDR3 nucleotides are TGTGCCAGCAGCCAAGGGACAGGGGGTTTGAACTACGAGCAGTACTTC. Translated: CASSQGTGGLNYEQYF.